This T cell receptor beta chain emerged from a study of blood T cell repertoires in COVID-19. Looking at the study overall: Whether acute or convalescent, the COVID-19 samples came from the United States, Italy and Spain. The analysed material was cDNA or gDNA that came from T cells, B-cell-depleted T cells, or PBMCs.

As processed by the authors: Amplifying reference gene primers gave estimates of nucleated cell counts. Profiled with immunoSEQ multiplex PCR; TCRdb holds only in-frame clones, not every one. D and trimming come from the DNA, and the V and J calls and clone size come from that table. The table records approximately 300,000 clones, 70% to 90% of them present only once. The CDR3 extends over 16 amino acids. Trimming cost V 4 bases and J 0 bases; bases outside gene matches: 10. From germline, CDR1 is SQVTM and CDR2 ANQGSEA. This clone was seen a few times. The sequence was obtained from a woman aged 40 to 49 with acute or convalescent COVID-19. Material for sequencing was peripheral blood. The chain couples TRBV29-1 to TRBJ1-1; 8 bases are shared with TRBD1. CDR3 nucleotide sequence: TGCAGCGTTGTGGGACAGGTGGACCCAATGAACACTGAAGCTTTCTTT. Translating it yields CSVVGQVDPMNTEAFF.